Described below is a single T cell receptor (beta chain) sequence and its context. This entry comes from a study of blood T cell repertoires in COVID-19. Study-level information: T cells, B-cell-depleted T cells, or PBMCs provided the cDNA or gDNA that served as material.

Data came from immunoSEQ multiplex PCR; TCRdb stores just in-frame clones and leaves some out. The sample consists of tens of thousands of clones, roughly 82% of them appearing once. The CDR3 totals 14 residues. The V segment lost 3 bases and the J segment 4 bases; nucleotides outside the gene matches: 4. The germline V gene has CDR1 MGHDK and CDR2 SYGVNS. This rearrangement joins TRBV25-1 to TRBJ2-5; 8 bases map to TRBD1. Source material: peripheral blood. This sequence was found in a human donor with active COVID-19. The donor label of this sample is uncertain. CDR3 nucleotide sequence: TGTGCCAGCAGTGATTGGACAGGGATAGAGACCCAGTACTTC. It yields the protein CASSDWTGIETQYF.